This T cell receptor beta chain emerged from a study of cytomegalovirus exposure and HLA in healthy donors. Germline CDR1 SGHRS, CDR2 YFSETQ. The V end was cut by 4 bases, the J end by 10 bases, with 20 bases between. This CDR3 contains 14 residues. A multiplex PCR was run with 60 Vbeta primers and 13 Jbeta primers. Clones were sequenced by immunoSEQ multiplex PCR, and TCRdb holds only the in-frame ones, with some missing. The table has about 110,000 clones, around 85% seen once. This clone was recorded a few times. Source material: PBMCs. The sequence derives from a man aged 60 to 69 in good health and CMV-seronegative. V gene TRBV5-1 combines with J gene TRBJ1-1, with unresolved D. The CDR3 loop reads CASSPGHLEVGAFF. CDR3 nucleotide sequence: TGCGCCAGCAGCCCCGGGCACCTGGAGGTAGGAGCTTTCTTT.